This T cell receptor (beta chain) is from a study of T cell responses to AZD1222 COVID-19 vaccine. The method was immunoSEQ multiplex PCR; TCRdb's version includes in-frame clones alone and lacks a portion of them. This sample has tens of thousands of clones; 85% to 90% occur once, and the top ten carry approximately 8.6%. Sequences were derived from peripheral blood, sampled 28 days after the second AZD1222 dose. The sequence came from an adult who received the AZD1222 COVID-19 vaccine.

The CDR3 reads CASSIYRQGGEKLFF. The DNA for the CDR3 is TGTGCCAGTAGTATATATCGACAGGGGGGTGAAAAACTGTTTTTT. The gene calls are TRBV19 and TRBJ1-4; TRBD1 matches 9 bases. V lost 2 bases, J lost 7 bases, and 5 bases stayed unmatched. The CDR3 has 15 amino acids. Germline V gene lookup returns CDR1 LNHDA and CDR2 SQIVND (reference sequence).